This passage covers 25 T cell receptor beta chains from one sample sequenced in a study of cytomegalovirus exposure and HLA in healthy donors. Use of 60 Vbeta and 13 Jbeta primers characterized the PCR. Only in-frame clones appear in the TCRdb table, and some are missing; sequencing was by immunoSEQ multiplex PCR. Here the sample spans about 150,000 clones, roughly three quarters being singletons. The sample comprised PBMCs. The receptors shown here come from a man aged 40-49 years in good health and CMV-seronegative.

The gene calls are TRBV6-5 and TRBJ1-5, with 7 bases aligning to TRBD1. The CDR3 totals 15 residues. The V segment lost 6 bases and the J segment 2 bases; nucleotides outside the gene matches: 7. Germline assignment: CDR1 MNHEY and CDR2 SVGAGI. CDR3 bases: TGTGCCAGCAGGAAGACAGGGCAGGGCAATCAGCCCCAGCATTTT. Translating gives CASRKTGQGNQPQHF.

The chain uses TRBV11-3 and TRBJ2-7; TRBD1 agrees at 9 bases. Losses at the gene ends were 7 bases for V and 0 bases for J; bases not matched to a gene: 10. The CDR3 is 16 amino acids. Germline CDR1 SGHNT, CDR2 YENEEA. The CDR3 reads CASTLAGTGTSYEQYF. CDR3 sequence (DNA): TGTGCCAGCACCCTAGCCGGGACAGGGACCTCCTACGAGCAGTACTTC.

This chain connects TRBV11-2 to TRBJ1-2, with D perhaps TRBD1 (5 bases). The CDR3 covers 12 residues. V lost 6 bases to trimming and J lost 4 bases, with 9 bases between them. The germline V gene encodes CDR1 SGHAT and CDR2 FQNNGV. The CDR3 loop reads CASSQGPYGYTF. CDR3 nucleotide sequence: TGTGCCAGCAGTCAGGGCCCCTATGGCTACACCTTC.

This clone was seen a few times. The chain links TRBV6-6 to TRBJ2-7; D perhaps matches TRBD2 (6 bases). The CDR3 loop spans 15 amino acids. Trimming left V 0 bases short and J 2 bases short, with 11 bases between. Germline V gene data show CDR1 as MNHNY and CDR2 as SVGAGI (reference sequence). CDR3 bases: TGTGCCAGCAGTTACTCGAGTAGCGGTACCTACGAGCAGTACTTC. This sequence encodes CASSYSSSGTYEQYF.

The genes are TRBV9 and TRBJ2-1, with 16 bases lining up with TRBD2. Germline-derived CDR1 and CDR2 are SGDLS and YYNGEE. V shed 3 bases, J shed 1 base, and the junction held 4 bases outside the gene matches. The CDR3 contains 18 residues. CDR3 nucleotides: TGTGCCAGCAGCGGCGGGACTAGCGGGAGGGCTTCCTACAATGAGCAGTTCTTC. Translated, it gives CASSGGTSGRASYNEQFF.

Written as DNA, the CDR3 is TGTGCCAGCAGTTTTCCGATGGGGCCCGGCTCCTACAATGAGCAGTTCTTC. Amino acid sequence: CASSFPMGPGSYNEQFF. This chain links TRBV27 with TRBJ2-1; tentative D call: TRBD1 (5 bases). The CDR3 is 17 residues long. Germline V lookup: CDR1 MNHEY, CDR2 SMNVEV (reference sequence). V gave up 3 bases and J gave up 0 bases, with 15 bases separating them.

The rearrangement joins TRBV19 to TRBJ1-1; D is undetermined. The CDR3 sequence is 13 residues long. The ends were cut back, 6 bases at V and 0 bases at J, with 8 bases in the middle. CDR1 LNHDA and CDR2 SQIVND come from the germline V gene (reference sequence). The DNA for the CDR3 is TGTGCCAGTAGGAGATCGATGAACACTGAAGCTTTCTTT. Residues: CASRRSMNTEAFF.

The chain links TRBV7-8 to TRBJ2-3; 7 bases are a match to TRBD1. CDR3 length: 16 amino acids. J gave up 2 bases and V 5 bases, and 10 bases lay outside the gene matches. CDR1 is SGHVS and CDR2 is FQNEAQ in the germline V gene. The CDR3 DNA follows: TGTGCCAGCAGCGCTCAGACAGGGCGATACACAGATACGCAGTATTTT. Protein sequence: CASSAQTGRYTDTQYF.

The rearrangement links TRBV27 to TRBJ1-2; 9 bases map to TRBD1. V lost 5 bases, J lost 4 bases, and 17 bases stayed unmatched. The CDR3 sequence is 18 residues long. Germline CDR1 is MNHEY and CDR2 is SMNVEV (reference sequence). The CDR3 DNA is TGTGCCAGCAGTGGGAGTTGGGGACAGGGTTTGGATCTCTATGGCTACACCTTC. It encodes CASSGSWGQGLDLYGYTF.

J is TRBJ2-1 and V is TRBV19, with TRBD2 as a possible D gene (6 bases). Germline V CDR1 and CDR2: LNHDA, SQIVND (reference sequence). CDR3 length equals 16 residues. With 6 bases removed from V and 0 bases from J, the gap between germline ends came to 15 bases. In DNA form, the CDR3 reads TGTGCCAGTAGCAACTACGGGGGATACTCCTACAATGAGCAGTTCTTC. Translating it yields CASSNYGGYSYNEQFF. Combining the CDR3 with reference TRBV19 and TRBJ2-1 gives the whole variable domain DGGITQSPKYLFRKEGQNVTLSCEQNLNHDAMYWYRQDPGQGLRLIYYSQIVNDFQKGDIAEGYSVSREKKESFPLTVTSAQKNPTAFYLCASSNYGGYSYNEQFFGPGTRLTVL.

This clone was recorded only once. The CDR3 DNA follows: TGTGCCAGCAGCGCACCCCGGGGGACAGGGTACGAGCAGTACTTC. Protein sequence: CASSAPRGTGYEQYF. V and J are TRBV11-3 and TRBJ2-7; TRBD1 aligns across 9 bases. The CDR3 extends over 15 amino acids. CDR1 and CDR2 (germline): SGHNT, YENEEA. Trimming cost V 5 bases and J 4 bases; bases outside gene matches: 9.

This clone appeared a few times. The rearrangement links TRBV10-3 to TRBJ1-1, with 9 bases identical to TRBD1. After removal of 3 bases from V and 10 bases from J, the junction contained 15 bases not matched to a gene. Germline V CDR1 and CDR2: ENHRY, SYGVKD. CDR3 length equals 16 residues. This CDR3 is CAISDPDPRTGERAFF. The CDR3 DNA sequence: TGTGCCATCAGTGACCCCGACCCCCGGACAGGGGAGAGAGCTTTCTTT.

This clone was counted a few times. The chain couples TRBV9 to TRBJ2-3, with TRBD1 matching 7 bases. The CDR3 runs to 17 residues. CDR1 SGDLS and CDR2 YYNGEE come from the germline V gene. The junction had 15 bases not matched to a gene; V was cut back by 4 bases and J by 4 bases. The CDR3, as DNA: TGTGCCAGCAGCCCCCGTGGCGGACAGGCAGGGGCAGATACGCAGTATTTT. Encoded protein: CASSPRGGQAGADTQYF.

The rearrangement joins TRBV30 to TRBJ1-5, with D possibly being TRBD1 (6 bases). Germline loops: CDR1 GTSNPN, CDR2 SVGIG (reference sequence). The CDR3 is made up of 15 amino acids. Trimming pared 8 bases from V and 10 bases from J, leaving 27 bases between. This CDR3 is CALEISGPGGDPQHF. The CDR3, as DNA: TGTGCCCTGGAGATCTCGGGACCGGGGGGCGACCCCCAGCATTTT.

This clone came up once. This sequence joins TRBV29-1 and TRBJ2-7, with 11 nucleotides matching TRBD2. CDR1 and CDR2 from the germline V gene are SQVTM and ANQGSEA. This CDR3 contains 20 residues. The junction had 16 bases not matched to a gene; V was cut back by 0 bases and J by 0 bases. CDR3 nucleotide sequence: TGCAGCGTTGAAGACCCCCCCGGGACTAGCGGAAGTCAGAGCTCCTACGAGCAGTACTTC. Translated, it gives CSVEDPPGTSGSQSSYEQYF.

This clone has only one observation. V is TRBV2 and J is TRBJ2-1; D is perhaps TRBD1 (7 bases). The CDR3 runs to 16 residues. V was pared by 7 bases and J by 5 bases, with 21 bases between. CDR1 and CDR2 (germline): SNHLY, FYNNEI. Here the CDR3 DNA reads TGTGCCAGCAATGCGGGACAGCCGAACCTAAACAATGAGCAGTTCTTC. It encodes CASNAGQPNLNNEQFF.

The chain is built from TRBV6-6 and TRBJ1-1, with D unclear. The germline V gene encodes CDR1 MNHNY and CDR2 SVGAGI (reference sequence). This CDR3 has 15 residues. V gave up 2 bases and J gave up 4 bases, with 14 bases separating them. The CDR3: CASSYQIGVGTEAFF. The CDR3 coding sequence is TGTGCCAGCAGTTACCAGATTGGTGTTGGCACTGAAGCTTTCTTT.

The chain combines TRBV11-2 with TRBJ2-7, with 12 bases that match TRBD2. Per germline, CDR1 SGHAT and CDR2 FQNNGV. V lost 6 bases and J lost 3; bases outside the gene matches: 3. CDR3 length: 14 residues. The CDR3 DNA follows: TGTGCCAGCAGGGAACTAGCGGGGGGCTACGAGCAGTACTTC. It translates to CASRELAGGYEQYF.

This clone was observed a single time. V usage is TRBV7-2 and J usage is TRBJ2-5, with 8 bases that match TRBD2. The CDR3 spans 17 residues. CDR1 SGHTA and CDR2 FQGNSA come from the germline V gene. The V and J ends lost 2 bases and 1 base, in that order; junction bases with no gene match: 9. The CDR3 protein is CASSLSFAGGTQETQYF. The CDR3 DNA sequence: TGTGCCAGCAGCTTATCATTTGCGGGGGGAACCCAAGAGACCCAGTACTTC. Filled out from reference TRBV7-2 and TRBJ2-5, the complete variable domain reads GAGVSQSPSNKVTEKGKDVELRCDPISGHTALYWYRQSLGQGLEFLIYFQGNSAPDKSGLPSDRFSAERTGGSVSTLTIQRTQQEDSAVYLCASSLSFAGGTQETQYFGPGTRLLVL.

The V gene is TRBV5-1, the J gene TRBJ1-3, with unresolved D. CDR1 SGHRS and CDR2 YFSETQ come from the germline V gene. CDR3 length: 14 residues. With 0 bases removed from V and 5 bases from J, the gap between germline ends came to 9 bases. The CDR3 bases are TGCGCCAGCAGCTTGGAGAGATCTCGAAACACCATATATTTT. Amino acids: CASSLERSRNTIYF.

The rearrangement uses TRBV28 and TRBJ2-2, with D unresolved. Per the germline V gene, CDR1 is MDHEN and CDR2 is SYDVKM. The germline V and J ends were trimmed by 2 bases and 6 bases, with 7 bases remaining between them. The CDR3 has 13 residues. As DNA, the CDR3 is TGTGCCAGCAGTTTACCCCCTTCCGGGGAGCTGTTTTTT. It encodes CASSLPPSGELFF. Looking up the rest from reference TRBV28 and TRBJ2-2 gives the full variable domain: DVKVTQSSRYLVKRTGEKVFLECVQDMDHENMFWYRQDPGLGLRLIYFSYDVKMKEKGDIPEGYSVSREKKERFSLILESASTNQTSMYLCASSLPPSGELFFGEGSRLTVL.

The CDR3 region is CASSFGGPHQPQHF. CDR3 bases: TGTGCCAGCAGTTTCGGGGGGCCTCATCAGCCCCAGCATTTT. The genes are TRBV27 and TRBJ1-5; possibly TRBD1 for D (6 bases). The ends were cut back, 3 bases at V and 5 bases at J, with 11 bases in the middle. Germline CDR1 is MNHEY and CDR2 is SMNVEV (reference sequence). The CDR3 runs to 14 residues.

This sequence joins TRBV14 and TRBJ2-1; 10 bases fit TRBD2. The CDR3 extends over 15 amino acids. In germline, CDR1 is SGHDN, CDR2 FVKESK. With 5 bases clipped from V and 3 bases from J, the junction kept 4 bases outside the gene matches. CDR3 coding DNA: TGTGCCAGCAGCACACTAGCGGGGATCTACAATGAGCAGTTCTTC. Its protein product is CASSTLAGIYNEQFF.

The chain couples TRBV5-6 to TRBJ2-5; no clear D. The germline V gene has CDR1 SGHDT and CDR2 YYEEEE. V was clipped by 1 base and J by 2 bases, with 9 bases between them. The CDR3 spans 14 residues. Written as DNA, the CDR3 is TGTGCCAGCAGCTTGCTAGTGCCACAAGAGACCCAGTACTTC. Translated: CASSLLVPQETQYF.

There are a few counts of this clone. The CDR3 reads CASAETGGNQETQYF. The CDR3 DNA reads as TGTGCCAGCGCAGAGACAGGGGGCAACCAAGAGACCCAGTACTTC. The chain has TRBV28 and TRBJ2-5; 10 bases line up with TRBD1. CDR1 is MDHEN, CDR2 SYDVKM, per germline. This CDR3 has 15 residues. With 8 bases clipped from V and 0 bases from J, the junction kept 6 bases outside the gene matches.